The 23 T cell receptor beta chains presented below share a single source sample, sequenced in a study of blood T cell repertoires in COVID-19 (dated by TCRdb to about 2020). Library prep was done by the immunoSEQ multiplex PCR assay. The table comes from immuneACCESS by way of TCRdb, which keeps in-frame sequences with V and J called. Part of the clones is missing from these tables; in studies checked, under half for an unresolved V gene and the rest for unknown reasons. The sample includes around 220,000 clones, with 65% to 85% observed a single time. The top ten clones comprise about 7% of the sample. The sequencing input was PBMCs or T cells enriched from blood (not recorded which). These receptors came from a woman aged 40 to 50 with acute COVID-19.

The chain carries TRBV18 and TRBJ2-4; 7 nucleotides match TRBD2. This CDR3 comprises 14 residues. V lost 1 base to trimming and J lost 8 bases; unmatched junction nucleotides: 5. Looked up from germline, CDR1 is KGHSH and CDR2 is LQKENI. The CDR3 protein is CASSPLGGEDIQYF. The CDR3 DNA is TGTGCCAGCTCACCACTGGGGGGGGAAGACATTCAGTACTTC.

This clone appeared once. The CDR3 region is CASSYGASQPQHF. CDR3 in DNA: TGTGCCAGCAGTTATGGGGCCAGTCAGCCCCAGCATTTT. V is TRBV6-5 and J is TRBJ1-5, with D maybe TRBD1 (5 bases). V lost 3 bases, J lost 6 bases, and 9 bases lay in between. The CDR3 totals 13 residues. Germline V gene data show CDR1 as MNHEY and CDR2 as SVGAGI.

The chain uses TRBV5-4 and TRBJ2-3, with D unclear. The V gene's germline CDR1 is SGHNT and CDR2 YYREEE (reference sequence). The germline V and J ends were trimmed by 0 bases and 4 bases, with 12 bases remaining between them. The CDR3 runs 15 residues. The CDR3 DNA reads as TGTGCCAGCAGCTTGGGGTCTAGAACTGCAGATACGCAGTATTTT. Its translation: CASSLGSRTADTQYF.

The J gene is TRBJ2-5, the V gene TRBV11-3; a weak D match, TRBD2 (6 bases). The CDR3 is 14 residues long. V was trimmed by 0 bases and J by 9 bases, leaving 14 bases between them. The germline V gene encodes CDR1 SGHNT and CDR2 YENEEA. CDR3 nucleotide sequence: TGTGCCAGCAGCTTAGAGGGCGGTACGGGGGCCCAGTACTTC. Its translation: CASSLEGGTGAQYF.

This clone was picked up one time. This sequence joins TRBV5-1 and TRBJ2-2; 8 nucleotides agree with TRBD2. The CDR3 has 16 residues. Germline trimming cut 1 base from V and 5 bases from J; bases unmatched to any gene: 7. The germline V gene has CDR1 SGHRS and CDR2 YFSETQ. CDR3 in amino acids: CASSLSVGRGTGELFF. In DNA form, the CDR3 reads TGCGCCAGCAGCTTGTCAGTCGGGAGGGGTACCGGGGAGCTGTTTTTT.

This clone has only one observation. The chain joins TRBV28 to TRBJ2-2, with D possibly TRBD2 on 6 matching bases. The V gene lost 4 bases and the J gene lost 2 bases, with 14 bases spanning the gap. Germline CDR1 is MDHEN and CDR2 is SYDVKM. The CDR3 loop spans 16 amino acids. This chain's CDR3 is CASSSAGTVNTGELFF. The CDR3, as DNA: TGTGCCAGCAGTTCGGCCGGGACTGTTAACACCGGGGAGCTGTTTTTT. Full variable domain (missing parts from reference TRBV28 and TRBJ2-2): DVKVTQSSRYLVKRTGEKVFLECVQDMDHENMFWYRQDPGLGLRLIYFSYDVKMKEKGDIPEGYSVSREKKERFSLILESASTNQTSMYLCASSSAGTVNTGELFFGEGSRLTVL.

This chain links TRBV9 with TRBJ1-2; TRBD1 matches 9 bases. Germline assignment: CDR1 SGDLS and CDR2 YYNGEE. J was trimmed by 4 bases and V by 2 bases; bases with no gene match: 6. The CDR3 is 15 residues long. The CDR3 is CASSVAGTGSYGYTF. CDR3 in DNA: TGTGCCAGCAGCGTCGCCGGGACAGGGTCCTATGGCTACACCTTC. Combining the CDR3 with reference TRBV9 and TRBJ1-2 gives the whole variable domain DSGVTQTPKHLITATGQRVTLRCSPRSGDLSVYWYQQSLDQGLQFLIQYYNGEERAKGNILERFSAQQFPDLHSELNLSSLELGDSALYFCASSVAGTGSYGYTFGSGTRLTVV.

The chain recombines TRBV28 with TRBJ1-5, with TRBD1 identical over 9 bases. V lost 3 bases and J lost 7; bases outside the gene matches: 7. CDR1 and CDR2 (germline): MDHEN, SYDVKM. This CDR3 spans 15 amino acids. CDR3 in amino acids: CASSFRDRVGQPQHF. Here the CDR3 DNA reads TGTGCCAGCAGTTTCCGGGACAGGGTTGGCCAGCCCCAGCATTTT.

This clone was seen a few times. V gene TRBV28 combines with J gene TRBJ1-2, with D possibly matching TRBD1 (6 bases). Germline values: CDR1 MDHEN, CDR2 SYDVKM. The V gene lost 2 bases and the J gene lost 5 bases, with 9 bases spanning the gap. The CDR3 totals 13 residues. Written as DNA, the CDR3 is TGTGCCAGCAGTTTAGAGGGGGGGTATGGCTACACCTTC. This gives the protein CASSLEGGYGYTF.

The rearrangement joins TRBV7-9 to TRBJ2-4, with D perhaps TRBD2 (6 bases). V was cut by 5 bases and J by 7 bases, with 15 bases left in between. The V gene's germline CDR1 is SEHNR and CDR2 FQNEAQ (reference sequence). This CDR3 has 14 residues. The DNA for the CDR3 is TGTGCCAGCAGCCGAGGGCGGGACCCTAACATTCAGTACTTC. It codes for CASSRGRDPNIQYF.

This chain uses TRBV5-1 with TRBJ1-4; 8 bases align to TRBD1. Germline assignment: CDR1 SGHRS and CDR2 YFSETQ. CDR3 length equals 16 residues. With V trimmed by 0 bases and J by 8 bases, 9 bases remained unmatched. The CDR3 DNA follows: TGCGCCAGCAGCTTGGCCCTCAGGGGGCGCCGGGAAAAACTGTTTTTT. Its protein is CASSLALRGRREKLFF. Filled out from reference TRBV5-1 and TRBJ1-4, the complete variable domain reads KAGVTQTPRYLIKTRGQQVTLSCSPISGHRSVSWYQQTPGQGLQFLFEYFSETQRNKGNFPGRFSGRQFSNSRSEMNVSTLELGDSALYLCASSLALRGRREKLFFGSGTQLSVL.

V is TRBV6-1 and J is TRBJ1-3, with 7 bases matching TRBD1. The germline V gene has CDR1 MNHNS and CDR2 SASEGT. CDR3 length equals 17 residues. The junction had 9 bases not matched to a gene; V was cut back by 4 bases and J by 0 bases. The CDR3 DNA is TGTGCCAGCAGTGGAACGACAGGGCAGCTCTCTGGAAACACCATATATTTT. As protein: CASSGTTGQLSGNTIYF.

CDR3 coding DNA: TGTGCCAGCAGCTTGGTTTGGGCAGGGGATCAGCCCCAGCATTTT. Amino acids: CASSLVWAGDQPQHF. This rearrangement joins TRBV5-5 to TRBJ1-5; maybe TRBD1 (6 bases). Germline V gene data show CDR1 as SGHKS and CDR2 as YYEKEE (reference sequence). The germline V and J ends were trimmed by 0 bases and 5 bases, with 12 bases remaining between them. There are 15 residues in the CDR3.

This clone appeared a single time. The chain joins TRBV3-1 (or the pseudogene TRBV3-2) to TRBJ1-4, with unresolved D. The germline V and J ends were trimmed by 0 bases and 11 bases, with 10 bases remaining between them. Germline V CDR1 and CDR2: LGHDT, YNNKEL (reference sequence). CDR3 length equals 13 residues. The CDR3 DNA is TGTGCCAGCAGCCAAGATAGGCAGGCGAAACTGTTTTTT. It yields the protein CASSQDRQAKLFF.

CDR3 residues: CASSNRDYGYTF. Written as DNA, the CDR3 is TGTGCCAGCAGTAACAGGGACTATGGCTACACCTTC. V is TRBV12-3 or TRBV12-4 and J is TRBJ1-2, with D maybe TRBD1 (6 bases). V dropped 5 bases and J dropped 3 bases, with 7 bases sitting between them. There are 12 residues in the CDR3.

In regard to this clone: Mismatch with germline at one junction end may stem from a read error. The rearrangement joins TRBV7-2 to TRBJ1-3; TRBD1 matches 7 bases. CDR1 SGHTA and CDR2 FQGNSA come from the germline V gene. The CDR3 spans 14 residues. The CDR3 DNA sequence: TGTGCCAGCAGCCCAGGGACAGTCGGAAACACCACATATTTT. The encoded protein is CASSPGTVGNTTYF.

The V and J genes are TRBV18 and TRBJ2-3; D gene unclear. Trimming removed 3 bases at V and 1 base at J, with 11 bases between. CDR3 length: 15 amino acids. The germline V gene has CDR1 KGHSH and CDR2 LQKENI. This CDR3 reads CASSPSSRGTDTQYF. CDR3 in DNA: TGTGCCAGCTCACCGTCCTCTCGGGGCACAGATACGCAGTATTTT. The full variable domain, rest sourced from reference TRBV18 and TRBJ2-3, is NAGVMQNPRHLVRRRGQEARLRCSPMKGHSHVYWYRQLPEEGLKFMVYLQKENIIDESGMPKERFSAEFPKEGPSILRIQQVVRGDSAAYFCASSPSSRGTDTQYFGPGTRLTVL.

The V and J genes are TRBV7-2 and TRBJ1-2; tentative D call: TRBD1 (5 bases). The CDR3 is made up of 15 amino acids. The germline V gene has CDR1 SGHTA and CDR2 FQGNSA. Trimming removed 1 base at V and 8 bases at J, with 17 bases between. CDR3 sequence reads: CASSLVRRGRAGYTF. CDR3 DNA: TGTGCCAGCAGCTTAGTCCGGCGGGGCAGGGCAGGCTACACCTTC.

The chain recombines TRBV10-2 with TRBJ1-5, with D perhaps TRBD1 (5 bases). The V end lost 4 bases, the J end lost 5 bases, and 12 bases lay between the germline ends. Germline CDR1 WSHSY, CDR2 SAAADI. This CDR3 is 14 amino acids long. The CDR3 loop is CASSGGRGDQPQHF. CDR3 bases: TGCGCCAGCAGTGGAGGGAGGGGCGATCAGCCCCAGCATTTT.

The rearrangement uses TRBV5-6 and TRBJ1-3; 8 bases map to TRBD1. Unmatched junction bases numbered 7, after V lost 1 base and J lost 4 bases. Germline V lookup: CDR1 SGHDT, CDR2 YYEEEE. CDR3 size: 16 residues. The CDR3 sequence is CASSLYSGTGGNTIYF. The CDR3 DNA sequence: TGTGCCAGCAGCTTGTATTCCGGGACAGGAGGAAACACCATATATTTT.

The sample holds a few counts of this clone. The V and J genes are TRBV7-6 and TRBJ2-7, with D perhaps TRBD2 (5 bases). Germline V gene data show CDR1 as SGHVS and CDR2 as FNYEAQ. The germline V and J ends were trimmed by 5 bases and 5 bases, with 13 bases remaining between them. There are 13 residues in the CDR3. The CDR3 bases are TGTGCCAGCAGCGCCCCTCCCGGGGACGAGCAGTACTTC. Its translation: CASSAPPGDEQYF.

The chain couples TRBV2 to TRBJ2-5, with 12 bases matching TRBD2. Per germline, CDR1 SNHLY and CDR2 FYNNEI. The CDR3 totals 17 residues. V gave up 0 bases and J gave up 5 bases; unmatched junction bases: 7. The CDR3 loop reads CASSEALTSGSRETQYF. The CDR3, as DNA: TGTGCCAGCAGTGAAGCCCTGACTAGCGGGAGCCGGGAGACCCAGTACTTC.

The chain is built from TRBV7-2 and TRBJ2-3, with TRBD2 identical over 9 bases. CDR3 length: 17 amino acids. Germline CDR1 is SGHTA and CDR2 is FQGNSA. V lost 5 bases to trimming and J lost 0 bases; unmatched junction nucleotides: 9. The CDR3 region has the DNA TGTGCCAGCAGCCCCACAGCGGCGGGAGGGAGCACAGATACGCAGTATTTT. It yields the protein CASSPTAAGGSTDTQYF.